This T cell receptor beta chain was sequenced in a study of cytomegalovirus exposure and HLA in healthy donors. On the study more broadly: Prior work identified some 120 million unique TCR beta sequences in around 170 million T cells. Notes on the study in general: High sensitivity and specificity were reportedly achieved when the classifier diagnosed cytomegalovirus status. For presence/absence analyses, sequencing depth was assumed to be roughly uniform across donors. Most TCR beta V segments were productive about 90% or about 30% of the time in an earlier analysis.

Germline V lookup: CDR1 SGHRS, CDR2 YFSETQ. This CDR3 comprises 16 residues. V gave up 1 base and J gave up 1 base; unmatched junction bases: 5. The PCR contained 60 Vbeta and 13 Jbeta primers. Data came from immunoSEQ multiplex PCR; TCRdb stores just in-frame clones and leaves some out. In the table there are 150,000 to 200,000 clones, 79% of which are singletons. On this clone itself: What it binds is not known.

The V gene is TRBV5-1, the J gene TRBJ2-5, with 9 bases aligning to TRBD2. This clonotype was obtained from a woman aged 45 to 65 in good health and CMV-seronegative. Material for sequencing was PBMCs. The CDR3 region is CASSLRASGAQETQYF. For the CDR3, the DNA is TGCGCCAGCAGCTTGAGGGCTAGCGGGGCCCAAGAGACCCAGTACTTC.